Sequencing of this TCR beta chain was carried out in a study of T cells after yellow fever vaccination. This clonotype was observed a few times. Its antigen is unidentified. Template-switching 5'RACE yielded the TCR cDNA; a universal primer site and UMIs were added in the process. Using its own MiXCR run on the 5' RACE reads, TCRdb lists one record per CDR3 protein. Of hundreds of thousands of distinct CDR3 sequences in the sample, about 14% were seen once. Germline V lookup: CDR1 MNHEY, CDR2 SVGAGI. The V gene lost 0 bases and the J gene lost 5 bases, with 11 bases spanning the gap. The CDR3 has 14 amino acids. Findings and limits, study-wide: When the response was secondary, it was weaker but reached its peak faster, day 5 versus 15.

J is TRBJ2-7 and V is TRBV6-5; D is unresolved. The specimen was PBMCs, collected on the day of the yellow fever booster vaccination. The receptor comes from a man under 40 who received the YFV17D yellow fever vaccine. The CDR3 spells CASSYSVRPDEQYF. The CDR3 coding sequence is TGTGCCAGCAGTTACTCGGTCCGGCCAGACGAGCAGTACTTC.